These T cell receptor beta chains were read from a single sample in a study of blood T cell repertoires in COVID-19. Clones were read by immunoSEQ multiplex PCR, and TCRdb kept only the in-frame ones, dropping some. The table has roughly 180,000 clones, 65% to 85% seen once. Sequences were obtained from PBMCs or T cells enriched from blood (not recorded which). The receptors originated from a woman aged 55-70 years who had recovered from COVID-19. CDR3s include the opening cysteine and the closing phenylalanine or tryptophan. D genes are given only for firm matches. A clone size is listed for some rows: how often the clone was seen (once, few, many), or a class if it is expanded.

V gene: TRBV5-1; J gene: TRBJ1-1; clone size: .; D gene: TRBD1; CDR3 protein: CASSLGTVGNTEAFF; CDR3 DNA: TGCGCCAGCAGCTTAGGGACAGTCGGAAACACTGAAGCTTTCTTT
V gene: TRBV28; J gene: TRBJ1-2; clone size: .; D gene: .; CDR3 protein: CASTVLGSDYGYTF; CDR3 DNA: TGTGCCAGCACCGTCCTAGGGAGTGACTATGGCTACACCTTC
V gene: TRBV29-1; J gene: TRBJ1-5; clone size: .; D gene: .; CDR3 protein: CSVGGGGNEPQHF; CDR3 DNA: TGCAGCGTTGGTGGGGGGGGAAACGAGCCCCAGCATTTT
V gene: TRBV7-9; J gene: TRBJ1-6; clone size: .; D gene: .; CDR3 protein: CASSSTGFWSPLHF; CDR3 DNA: TGTGCCAGCAGCTCCACCGGGTTTTGGTCACCCCTCCACTTT
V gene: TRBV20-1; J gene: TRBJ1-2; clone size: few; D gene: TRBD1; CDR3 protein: CSAGGQGAFDGYTF; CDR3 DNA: TGCAGTGCTGGTGGACAGGGGGCGTTCGACGGCTACACCTTC
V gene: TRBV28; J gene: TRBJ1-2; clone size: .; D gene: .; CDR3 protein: CAIKPGHTYGYTF; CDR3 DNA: TGTGCCATCAAACCGGGACATACGTATGGCTACACCTTC
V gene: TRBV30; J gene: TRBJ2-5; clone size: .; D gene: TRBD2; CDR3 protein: CAMDPLAGGFTQYF; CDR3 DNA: TGTGCCATGGACCCGCTAGCGGGAGGGTTTACCCAGTACTTC
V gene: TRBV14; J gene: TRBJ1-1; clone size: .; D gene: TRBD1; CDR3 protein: CASSQGQYTEAFF; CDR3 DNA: TGTGCCAGCAGCCAGGGACAGTACACTGAAGCTTTCTTT
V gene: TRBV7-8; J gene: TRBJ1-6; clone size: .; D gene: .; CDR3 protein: CASSLAEGTLSPLHF; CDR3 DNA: TGTGCCAGCAGCTTAGCGGAGGGAACCCTTTCACCCCTCCACTTT
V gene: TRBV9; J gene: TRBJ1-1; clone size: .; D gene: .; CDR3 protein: CASSLGVGTEAFF; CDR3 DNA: TGTGCCAGCAGCCTCGGGGTGGGGACTGAAGCTTTCTTT
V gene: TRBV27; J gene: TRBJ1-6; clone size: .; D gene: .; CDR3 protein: CASSLWGGKALHF; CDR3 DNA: TGTGCCAGCAGTTTATGGGGGGGGAAAGCCCTCCACTTT
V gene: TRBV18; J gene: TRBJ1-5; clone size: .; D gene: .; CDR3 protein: CASSPGGGQPQHF; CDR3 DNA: TGTGCCAGCTCACCTGGGGGAGGTCAGCCCCAGCATTTT
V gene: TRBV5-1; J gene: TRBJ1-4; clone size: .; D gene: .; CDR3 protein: CASSTGQTATNEKLFF; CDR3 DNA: TGCGCTAGCAGCACCGGACAGACTGCAACTAATGAAAAACTGTTTTTT
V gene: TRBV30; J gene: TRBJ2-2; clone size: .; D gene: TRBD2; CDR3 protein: CAWSRLAGGELFF; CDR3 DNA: TGTGCCTGGAGTCGACTAGCGGGAGGGGAGCTGTTTTTT
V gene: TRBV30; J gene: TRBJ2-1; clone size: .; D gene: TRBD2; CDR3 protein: CAWSTGGSHNEQFF; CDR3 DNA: TGTGCCTGGAGTACGGGAGGGTCCCACAATGAGCAGTTCTTC
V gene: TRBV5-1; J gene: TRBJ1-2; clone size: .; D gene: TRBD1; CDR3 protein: CASSLETGRNNYGYTF; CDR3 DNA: TGCGCCAGCAGCTTGGAGACAGGGAGGAACAACTATGGCTACACCTTC
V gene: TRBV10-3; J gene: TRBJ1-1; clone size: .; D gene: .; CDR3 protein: CATSWGTMNTEAFF; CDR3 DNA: TGTGCCACCTCCTGGGGGACAATGAACACTGAAGCTTTCTTT
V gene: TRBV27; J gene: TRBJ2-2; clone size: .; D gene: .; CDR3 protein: CASSLEGVGNTGELFF; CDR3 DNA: TGTGCCAGCAGTTTAGAGGGGGTGGGGAACACCGGGGAGCTGTTTTTT
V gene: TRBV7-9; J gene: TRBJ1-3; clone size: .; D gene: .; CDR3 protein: CASSFGDPAGNTIYF; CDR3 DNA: TGTGCCAGCAGCTTCGGGGATCCGGCTGGAAACACCATATATTTT
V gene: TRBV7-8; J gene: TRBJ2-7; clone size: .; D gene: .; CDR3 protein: CASSPGFTYEQYF; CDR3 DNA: TGTGCCAGCAGCCCGGGGTTCACCTACGAGCAGTACTTC
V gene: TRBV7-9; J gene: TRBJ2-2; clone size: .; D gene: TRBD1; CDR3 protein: CASSLVHRGRDTGELFF; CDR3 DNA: TGTGCCAGCAGCTTAGTTCACAGGGGGCGCGACACCGGGGAGCTGTTTTTT
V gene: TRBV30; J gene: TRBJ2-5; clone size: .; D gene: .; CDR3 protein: CAWSVGRETQYF; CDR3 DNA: TGTGCCTGGAGTGTGGGGCGGGAGACCCAGTACTTC
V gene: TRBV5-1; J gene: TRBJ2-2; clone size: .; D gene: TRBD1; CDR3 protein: CASRPPGTGSTGELFF; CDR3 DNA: TGCGCCAGCAGGCCTCCCGGGACAGGGAGTACCGGGGAGCTGTTTTTT
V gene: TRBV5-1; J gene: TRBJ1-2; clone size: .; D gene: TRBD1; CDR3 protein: CASSPGQSYGYTF; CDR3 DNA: TGCGCCAGCAGCCCGGGACAGAGCTATGGCTACACCTTC
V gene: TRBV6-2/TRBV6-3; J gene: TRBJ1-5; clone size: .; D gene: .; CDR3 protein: CASSSRGGNSNQPQHF; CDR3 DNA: TGTGCCAGCAGTTCACGGGGGGGAAATAGCAATCAGCCCCAGCATTTT
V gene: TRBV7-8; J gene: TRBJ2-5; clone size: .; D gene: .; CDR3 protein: CASSLGSGTRQETQYF; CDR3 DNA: TGTGCCAGCAGCTTAGGAAGCGGAACCCGCCAAGAGACCCAGTACTTC
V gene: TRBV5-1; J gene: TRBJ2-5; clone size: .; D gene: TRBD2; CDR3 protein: CASSLSGGSQETQYF; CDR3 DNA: TGCGCCAGCAGCTTGAGCGGGGGGTCCCAAGAGACCCAGTACTTC
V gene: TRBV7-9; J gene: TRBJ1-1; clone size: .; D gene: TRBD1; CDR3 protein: CASSRTGVTEAFF; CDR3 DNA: TGTGCCAGCAGTCGAACAGGGGTCACTGAAGCTTTCTTT
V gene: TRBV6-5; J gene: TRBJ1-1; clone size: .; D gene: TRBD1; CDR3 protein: CASRIQGSLTTEAFF; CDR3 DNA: TGTGCCAGCAGAATACAGGGGTCGTTGACCACTGAAGCTTTCTTT
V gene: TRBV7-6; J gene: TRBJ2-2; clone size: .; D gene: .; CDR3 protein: CASSFRAGQNGELFF; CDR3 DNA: TGTGCCAGCAGCTTTCGGGCAGGGCAGAACGGGGAGCTGTTTTTT
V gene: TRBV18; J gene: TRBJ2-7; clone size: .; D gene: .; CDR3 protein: CASSPFSMTGETYEQYF; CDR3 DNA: TGTGCCAGCTCACCCTTTTCTATGACGGGAGAGACCTACGAGCAGTACTTC
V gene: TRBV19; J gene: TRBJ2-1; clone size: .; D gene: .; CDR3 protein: CASSIDPPGVAYNEQFF; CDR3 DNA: TGTGCCAGTAGTATAGATCCCCCGGGAGTCGCCTACAATGAGCAGTTCTTC
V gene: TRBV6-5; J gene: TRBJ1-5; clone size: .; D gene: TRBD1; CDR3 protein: CASSYSKGANQPQHF; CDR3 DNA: TGTGCCAGCAGTTACTCGAAGGGGGCGAATCAGCCCCAGCATTTT
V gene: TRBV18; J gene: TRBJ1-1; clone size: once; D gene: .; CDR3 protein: CASSPDLGNTEAFF; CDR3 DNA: TGTGCCAGCTCACCGGATCTAGGGAACACTGAAGCTTTCTTT
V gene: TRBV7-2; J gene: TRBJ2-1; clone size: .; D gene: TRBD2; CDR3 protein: CASSLSGGSYNEQFF; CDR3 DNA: TGTGCCAGCAGCCTAAGCGGGGGCTCCTACAATGAGCAGTTCTTC
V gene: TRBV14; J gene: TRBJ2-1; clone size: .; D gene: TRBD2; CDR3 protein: CASSLGLAGVDEQFF; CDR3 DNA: TGTGCCAGCAGCCTTGGACTAGCGGGAGTAGATGAGCAGTTCTTC
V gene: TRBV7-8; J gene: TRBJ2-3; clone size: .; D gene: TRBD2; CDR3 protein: CASSLGSGGAGDTQYF; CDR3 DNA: TGTGCCAGCAGCTTAGGCAGCGGGGGGGCCGGTGATACGCAGTATTTT
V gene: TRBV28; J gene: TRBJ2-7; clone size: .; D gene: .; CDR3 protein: CASSPQGVRSEQYF; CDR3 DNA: TGTGCCAGCAGTCCCCAGGGTGTTAGGTCCGAGCAGTACTTC
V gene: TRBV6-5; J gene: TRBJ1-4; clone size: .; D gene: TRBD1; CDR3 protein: CASSWGQGQKLFF; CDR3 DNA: TGTGCCAGCAGTTGGGGACAGGGACAAAAACTGTTTTTT
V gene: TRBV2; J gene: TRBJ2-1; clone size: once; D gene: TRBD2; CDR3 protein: CASGLAGERRNEQFF; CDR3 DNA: TGTGCCAGCGGACTAGCGGGAGAAAGAAGGAATGAGCAGTTCTTC
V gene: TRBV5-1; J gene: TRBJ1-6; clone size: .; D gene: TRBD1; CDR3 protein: CASSPYSGTASSPLHF; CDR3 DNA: TGCGCCAGCAGCCCATACTCCGGGACAGCTAGTTCACCCCTCCACTTT
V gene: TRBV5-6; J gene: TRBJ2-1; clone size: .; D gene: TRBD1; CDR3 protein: CASSVTGGEQFF; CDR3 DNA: TGTGCCAGCAGCGTGACAGGGGGTGAGCAGTTCTTC
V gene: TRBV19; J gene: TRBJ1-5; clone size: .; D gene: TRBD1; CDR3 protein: CASSIDQRDRIGQPQHF; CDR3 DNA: TGTGCCAGTAGTATAGATCAACGGGACAGGATCGGTCAGCCCCAGCATTTT
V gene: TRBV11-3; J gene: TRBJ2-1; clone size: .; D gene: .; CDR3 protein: CASSFQGTGNEQFF; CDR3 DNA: TGTGCCAGCAGCTTTCAGGGGACCGGGAATGAGCAGTTCTTC
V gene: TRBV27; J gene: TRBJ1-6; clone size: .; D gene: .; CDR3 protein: CASSSLKQANSPLHF; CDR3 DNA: TGTGCCAGCAGTTCCCTAAAGCAGGCGAATTCACCCCTCCACTTT
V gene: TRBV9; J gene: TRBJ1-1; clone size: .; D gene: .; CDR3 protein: CASSERGGTEAFF; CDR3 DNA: TGTGCCAGCAGCGAACGGGGGGGCACTGAAGCTTTCTTT
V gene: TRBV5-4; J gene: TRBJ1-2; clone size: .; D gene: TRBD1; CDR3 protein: CASSIERDRGRGTNYGYTF; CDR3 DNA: TGTGCCAGCAGCATAGAACGGGACAGGGGGCGCGGGACTAACTATGGCTACACCTTC
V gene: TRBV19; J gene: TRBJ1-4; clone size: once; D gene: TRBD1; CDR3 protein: CASSTRGDNEKLFF; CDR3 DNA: TGTGCCAGTAGTACCAGGGGGGATAATGAAAAACTGTTTTTT
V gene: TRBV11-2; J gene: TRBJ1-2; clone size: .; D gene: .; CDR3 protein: CASSSTVFRGYTF; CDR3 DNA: TGTGCCAGCAGCTCTACAGTTTTTCGTGGCTACACCTTC
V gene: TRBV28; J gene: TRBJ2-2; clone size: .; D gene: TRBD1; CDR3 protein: CASRDRDRNTGELFF; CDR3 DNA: TGTGCCAGCCGGGACAGGGATCGAAACACCGGGGAGCTGTTTTTT
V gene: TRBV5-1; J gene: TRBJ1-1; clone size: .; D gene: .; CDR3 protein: CASGDTGRMGMNTEAFF; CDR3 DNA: TGCGCCAGCGGAGATACAGGCCGAATGGGGATGAACACTGAAGCTTTCTTT
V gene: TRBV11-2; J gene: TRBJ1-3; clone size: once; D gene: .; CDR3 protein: CASSLIGALSGNTIYF; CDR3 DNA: TGTGCCAGCAGCTTGATAGGGGCCCTCTCTGGAAACACCATATATTTT
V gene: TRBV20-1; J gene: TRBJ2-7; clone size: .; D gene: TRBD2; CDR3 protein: CSASGTSGGTHRYEQYF; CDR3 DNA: TGCAGTGCTAGTGGGACTAGCGGGGGGACTCACCGCTACGAGCAGTACTTC